This T cell receptor (beta chain) was captured by sequencing in a study of cytomegalovirus exposure and HLA in healthy donors. Germline V lookup: CDR1 SEHNR, CDR2 FQNEAQ (reference sequence). J lost 4 bases, V lost 5 bases, and 7 bases had no gene match. CDR3 length: 15 amino acids. Some clones are missing from TCRdb's copy, which holds only in-frame ones; the method was immunoSEQ multiplex PCR. The table has roughly 48,000 clones, over 85% seen once. J is TRBJ2-7 and V is TRBV7-9; TRBD2 aligns across 11 bases. Sequencing used PBMCs. The receptor comes from a woman younger than 30 in good health and CMV-seropositive. The CDR3 coding sequence is TGTGCCAGCAGCCGTCTAGCGGGAGGTGGATACGAGCAGTACTTC. Its protein is CASSRLAGGGYEQYF.